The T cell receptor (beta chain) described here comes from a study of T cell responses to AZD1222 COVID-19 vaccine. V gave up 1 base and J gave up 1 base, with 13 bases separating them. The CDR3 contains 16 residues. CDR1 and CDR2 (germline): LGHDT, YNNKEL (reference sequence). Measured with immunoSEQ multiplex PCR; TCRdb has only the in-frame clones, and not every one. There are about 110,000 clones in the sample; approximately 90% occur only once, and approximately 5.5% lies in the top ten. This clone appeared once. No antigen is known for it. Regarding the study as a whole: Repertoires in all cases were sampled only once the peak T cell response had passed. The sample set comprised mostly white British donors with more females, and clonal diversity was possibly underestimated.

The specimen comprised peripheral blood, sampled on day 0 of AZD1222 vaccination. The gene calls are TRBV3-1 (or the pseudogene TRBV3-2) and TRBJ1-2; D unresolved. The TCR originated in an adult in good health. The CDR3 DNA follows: TGTGCCAGCAGCCAAGTTCGTCCCACAAGTAACTATGGCTACACCTTC. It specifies CASSQVRPTSNYGYTF.